The clone carrying this TCR beta chain has only one observation. Its antigen is not identified. TCRdb's copy holds only in-frame clones and misses some; the assay was immunoSEQ multiplex PCR. The sample holds roughly 70,000 clones, 86% seen once. The sample originates from a study of OX40 agonist ivuxolimab in advanced cancers. Background on the study: A diagnosis of hepatocellular carcinoma, melanoma, renal cell or head and neck cancer was present in dose-escalation patients. With a range of about 20 to 79, age averaged approximately 64 years, and around 80% were male.

Study-level points and caveats: On average, CD8+ T cells had more expanded clones than CD4+.

The germline gives CDR1 SNHLY, CDR2 FYNNEI. V shed 4 bases and J 7 bases; nucleotides not matched to a gene: 6. The CDR3 contains 15 residues. This TCR was recovered from an adult with an advanced solid tumor such as melanoma, head and neck, liver or kidney cancer. The chain couples TRBV2 to TRBJ1-4; TRBD1 matches at 10 bases. Sequencing was performed on CD4+ or CD8+ T cells sorted from blood, taken in a trial of the OX40 agonist ivuxolimab. The CDR3 protein is CASSGRDRGGEKLFF. The CDR3 DNA follows: TGTGCCAGCAGTGGCCGGGACAGGGGTGGTGAAAAACTGTTTTTT.